This T cell receptor beta chain comes out of a study of blood T cells in healthy people across ages. All donors came from Russia, were Caucasian and healthy, and spanned ages about 6 to 95. A sample-barcoded 5' primer and a J-beta primer mix were used in a second PCR of roughly 7 to 11 cycles. Each cDNA molecule received a tag from a template-switch adaptor that had 12 random nucleotides. TCRdb re-analysed the 5' RACE reads in MiXCR, keeping a single row per CDR3 protein. The repertoire has roughly 1.6 million distinct CDR3 sequences, roughly 30% of them found once; the top ten carry roughly 10%. This clonotype was seen repeatedly, ten times or more. No antigen is known for it. Study-level findings and limits: Versus aged donors, long-lived donors had higher diversity and more naive CD4+ cells.

The length of the CDR3 is 14 residues. Germline V gene lookup returns CDR1 SGHRS and CDR2 YFSETQ. V shed 7 bases and J shed 7 bases, with 21 bases lying between them. The receptor comes from a woman aged 25 to 39 in good health. This chain connects TRBV5-1 to TRBJ2-7; D tentatively fits TRBD1 or TRBD2 (5 bases each). The material sequenced was blood. This chain's CDR3 is CASALAEGTLEQYF. CDR3 nucleotide sequence: TGCGCCAGCGCCTTGGCCGAGGGGACCCTGGAGCAGTACTTC.